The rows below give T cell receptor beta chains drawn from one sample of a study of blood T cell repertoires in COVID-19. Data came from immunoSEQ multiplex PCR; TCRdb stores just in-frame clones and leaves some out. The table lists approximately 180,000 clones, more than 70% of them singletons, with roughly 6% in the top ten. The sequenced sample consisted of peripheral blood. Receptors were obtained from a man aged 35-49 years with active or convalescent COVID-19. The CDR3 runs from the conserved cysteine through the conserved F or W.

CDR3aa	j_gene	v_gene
CASSSDYSNQPQHF	TRBJ1-5	TRBV28
CASSLRGLAGVVYEQYF	TRBJ2-7	TRBV27
CASSLGWREYGYTF	TRBJ1-2	TRBV28
CASSSGTGDYGYTF	TRBJ1-2	TRBV11-2
CASSSRGTSGRYNEQFF	TRBJ2-1	TRBV7-2
CATSVLSTSGYNEQFF	TRBJ2-1	TRBV24-1
CASSRGGAAFF	TRBJ1-1	TRBV5-6
CASSSIRLGGDYEQYF	TRBJ2-7	TRBV2
CAIRQGADNSPLHF	TRBJ1-6	TRBV10-3
CASSPLGTGVYYEQYF	TRBJ2-7	TRBV27
CASSLSWTGGSSSYEQYF	TRBJ2-7	TRBV5-1
CASSPEGGGDTQYF	TRBJ2-3	TRBV7-2
CASGLDKDRGSNQPQHF	TRBJ1-5	TRBV12-5
CASSPLRGSRSGANVLTF	TRBJ2-6	TRBV11-2
CATSDSEGAGGTEAFF	TRBJ1-1	TRBV24-1
CASSYDSYSNQPQHF	TRBJ1-5	TRBV5-1
CASISEMNTEAFF	TRBJ1-1	TRBV2
CASSGSTGAYEQYF	TRBJ2-7	TRBV9
CASSLTGAYEQYF	TRBJ2-7	TRBV6-6
CASSSQGKGYNEQFF	TRBJ2-1	TRBV6-5
CASSSYPGLGNQPQHF	TRBJ1-5	TRBV7-2
CASSSVLTGGTGELFF	TRBJ2-2	TRBV11-3
CASSPKLTGIYEQYF	TRBJ2-7	TRBV6-5
CASSSPGQGNEQFF	TRBJ2-1	TRBV5-1
CASSQGADSGANVLTF	TRBJ2-6	TRBV4-2
CASSLDRTGNYGYTF	TRBJ1-2	TRBV27
CASSFNRGRWNEQFF	TRBJ2-1	TRBV11-3
CASSGKTGTNEKLFF	TRBJ1-4	TRBV5-8
CASSIDRGGRRHEQFF	TRBJ2-1	TRBV19
CASSEGPQGLNSPLHF	TRBJ1-6	TRBV9
CASSENGPGGYGYTF	TRBJ1-2	TRBV6-1
CASSPEGADASEAFF	TRBJ1-1	TRBV5-1
CASSITLGLVNTDTQYF	TRBJ2-3	TRBV19
CATSESTGLIDTQYF	TRBJ2-3	TRBV24-1
CASSQRQGLGGNTIYF	TRBJ1-3	TRBV11-2
CASSHDSATIYNTGELFF	TRBJ2-2	TRBV6-6
CASSSPLGVNYGYTF	TRBJ1-2	TRBV19
CATSRDPYYEPQHF	TRBJ1-5	TRBV15
CASSLQNTEAFF	TRBJ1-1	TRBV7-2
CASSLTQGENTEAFF	TRBJ1-1	TRBV5-1
CSASPGGLVGSPLHF	TRBJ1-6	TRBV20-1
CASSRTGDGYTF	TRBJ1-2	TRBV6-2/TRBV6-3
CASSSGQGVFNTGELFF	TRBJ2-2	TRBV11-3
CASSKQGQPQHF	TRBJ1-5	TRBV19
CASSLAQISYEQYF	TRBJ2-7	TRBV11-3
CASSINSDSSNEQFF	TRBJ2-1	TRBV19
CASNVLAGGDEQFF	TRBJ2-1	TRBV28
CASSTGQGFQPQHF	TRBJ1-5	TRBV28
CASSFGTSANTGELFF	TRBJ2-2	TRBV5-1
CAWSAGGDKQYF	TRBJ2-7	TRBV30
CASSREDRAEQYF	TRBJ2-7	TRBV3-1/TRBV3-2